A single sample is the source of the 3 T cell receptor beta chains below, sequenced in a study of ipilimumab plus nivolumab after autologous stem cell transplantation. The repertoire was sequenced with immunoSEQ multiplex PCR; TCRdb's copy has only in-frame clones and lacks some. This table holds roughly 86,000 clones, around 80% found once. This material consisted of PBMCs, taken in a trial of ipilimumab plus nivolumab as post-transplant consolidation. Receptors originate from a male donor with diffuse large B-cell lymphoma.

The V gene is TRBV27, the J gene TRBJ2-1; maybe TRBD2 (5 bases). CDR1 is MNHEY, CDR2 SMNVEV, per germline (reference sequence). The CDR3 is 15 residues long. Trimming pared 7 bases from V and 0 bases from J, leaving 13 bases between. CDR3 nucleotide sequence: TGTGCCAGCAACGCTCTAGGGAGCTCCTACAATGAGCAGTTCTTC. Translation: CASNALGSSYNEQFF.

J is TRBJ2-3 and V is TRBV5-6; no reliable D call. The length of the CDR3 is 15 residues. Per the germline V gene, CDR1 is SGHDT and CDR2 is YYEEEE. V was pared by 0 bases and J by 0 bases, with 8 bases between. CDR3 sequence: CASSLVAGSTDTQYF. The DNA for the CDR3 is TGTGCCAGCAGCTTGGTGGCTGGCAGCACAGATACGCAGTATTTT.

This chain connects TRBV6-1 to TRBJ2-7; no definite D call. Germline V gene lookup returns CDR1 MNHNS and CDR2 SASEGT. V was cut by 7 bases and J by 2 bases, with 18 bases left in between. The CDR3 consists of 15 residues. The CDR3 nucleotides are TGTGCCAGCATCTTTGGCGGCGGCAGCCCCTACGAGCAGTACTTC. This encodes CASIFGGGSPYEQYF.